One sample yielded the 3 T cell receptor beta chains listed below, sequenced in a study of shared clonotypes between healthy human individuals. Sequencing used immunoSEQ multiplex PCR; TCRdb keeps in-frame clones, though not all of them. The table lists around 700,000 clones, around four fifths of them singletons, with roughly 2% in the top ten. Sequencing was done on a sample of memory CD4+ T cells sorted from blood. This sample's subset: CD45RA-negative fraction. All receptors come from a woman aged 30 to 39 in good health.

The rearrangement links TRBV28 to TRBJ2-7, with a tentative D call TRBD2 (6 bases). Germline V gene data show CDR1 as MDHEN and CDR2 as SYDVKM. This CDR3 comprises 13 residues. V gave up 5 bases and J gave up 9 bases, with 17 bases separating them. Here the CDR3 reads CASSTGAHGGQYF. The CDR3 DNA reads TGTGCCAGCAGTACCGGGGCCCACGGGGGGCAGTACTTC. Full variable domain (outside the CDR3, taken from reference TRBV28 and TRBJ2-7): DVKVTQSSRYLVKRTGEKVFLECVQDMDHENMFWYRQDPGLGLRLIYFSYDVKMKEKGDIPEGYSVSREKKERFSLILESASTNQTSMYLCASSTGAHGGQYFGPGTRLTVT.

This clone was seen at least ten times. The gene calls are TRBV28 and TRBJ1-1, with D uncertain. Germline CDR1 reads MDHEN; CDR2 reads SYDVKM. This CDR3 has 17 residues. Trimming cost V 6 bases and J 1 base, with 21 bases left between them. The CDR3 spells CASRRTRRLGKNTEAFF. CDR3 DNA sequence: TGTGCCAGCAGGAGAACCCGGAGACTGGGGAAGAACACTGAAGCTTTCTTT.

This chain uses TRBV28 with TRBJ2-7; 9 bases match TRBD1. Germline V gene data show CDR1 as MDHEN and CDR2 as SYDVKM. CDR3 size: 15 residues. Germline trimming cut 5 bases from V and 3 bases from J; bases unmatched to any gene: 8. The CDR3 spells CASSPYGTGIYEQYF. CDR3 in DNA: TGTGCCAGCAGTCCTTACGGGACAGGGATCTACGAGCAGTACTTC.